The clone carrying this T cell receptor (beta chain) was detected only a few times. V dropped 7 bases and J dropped 0 bases, with 12 bases sitting between them. The CDR3 runs to 13 residues. Germline lookup yields CDR1 SQVTM and CDR2 ANQGSEA. Indicated treatment: roughly 19 received Ad26.COV2.S at low or high dose, single or two shots; 5 received placebo; per-sample allocation not given. Collection of the samples took place on day 63 after the first injection of vaccine or placebo. The donor was a Boston adult aged 18-55 years. In the vaccine, an Ad26 vector expressed the SARS-CoV-2 spike of the Wuhan strain. This specimen comes from a study of Ad26.COV2.S vaccination and SARS-CoV-2 variants. Turning to the study itself: Donor was in the COV1001 Ad26.COV2.S trial arm. Each vaccinee took Ad26.COV2.S intramuscularly, once or twice 56 days apart.

Sequencing used immunoSEQ multiplex PCR; TCRdb keeps in-frame clones, though not all of them. There are some 640,000 clones in the sample; around 89% occur only once, and approximately 1.5% lies in the top ten. The sequenced sample was peripheral blood, obtained in a trial of Ad26.COV2.S vaccine versus placebo. The receptor's source is a person aged 18-60 years who received the Ad26.COV2.S COVID-19 vaccine or a placebo. This sequence joins TRBV29-1 and TRBJ1-1; D is ambiguous. The CDR3 sequence: CSALPRMNTEAFF. In nucleotides, the CDR3 is TGCAGCGCCCTCCCACGGATGAACACTGAAGCTTTCTTT.